Presented here are 28 T cell receptor beta chains from one specimen sequenced in a study of cytomegalovirus exposure and HLA in healthy donors. A multiplex PCR was run with 60 Vbeta primers and 13 Jbeta primers. Clones were sequenced by immunoSEQ multiplex PCR, and TCRdb holds only the in-frame ones, with some missing. The sample has 85,000 to 95,000 clones, 7.6% seen once. Sample: PBMCs. The receptors were sampled from a man aged 50 or older in good health and CMV-seronegative.

Only a few counts were recorded for this clone. The chain employs TRBV28 and TRBJ1-2, with D tentatively TRBD1 (5 bases). V lost 5 bases and J 0 bases, leaving 16 bases between the germline ends. Germline lookup yields CDR1 MDHEN and CDR2 SYDVKM. CDR3 length equals 16 residues. CDR3 residues: CASSPGGRGTNYGYTF. CDR3 bases: TGTGCCAGCAGTCCCGGGGGAAGGGGTACTAACTATGGCTACACCTTC.

This clone was observed a handful of times. The chain is built from TRBV6-6 and TRBJ1-2; tentative D call: TRBD1 (6 bases). The V gene lost 6 bases and the J gene lost 4 bases, with 12 bases spanning the gap. Germline lookup yields CDR1 MNHNY and CDR2 SVGAGI (reference sequence). This CDR3 spans 13 amino acids. The CDR3 DNA reads TGTGCCAGCAGCACCGACAGGCGCTATGGCTACACCTTC. This encodes CASSTDRRYGYTF.

This clone was seen only a few times. The chain employs TRBV15 and TRBJ2-7; 7 nucleotides align to TRBD1. The CDR3 runs 15 residues. Germline-derived CDR1 and CDR2 are LNHNV and YYDKDF (reference sequence). V lost 0 bases and J lost 3; bases outside the gene matches: 5. CDR3 bases: TGTGCCACCAGCAGAGAAGCGACAGGGATCTACGAGCAGTACTTC. It translates to CATSREATGIYEQYF.

A few counts support this clone. The same CDR3 can be traced to other DNA sequences in this sample. Written as DNA, the CDR3 is TGTGCCAGCAGTGAAATCCCCGGAGGAGAGACCCAGTACTTC. Its protein is CASSEIPGGETQYF. V and J are TRBV2 and TRBJ2-5; perhaps TRBD2 as D (5 bases). The germline CDR1 and CDR2 sequences are SNHLY and FYNNEI. The CDR3 contains 14 residues. Trimming stripped 2 bases from V and 4 bases from J, with 11 bases between.

This chain uses TRBV28 with TRBJ2-7, with 8 bases fitting TRBD2. Germline CDR1 is MDHEN and CDR2 is SYDVKM. CDR3 length: 13 residues. Trimming cost V 3 bases and J 11 bases; bases outside gene matches: 9. The DNA of the CDR3 is TGTGCCAGCAGTTTGAATAGCGGGGCTATGGAGTACTTC. Encoded protein: CASSLNSGAMEYF. Supplemented by reference TRBV28 and TRBJ2-7, the full variable domain reads DVKVTQSSRYLVKRTGEKVFLECVQDMDHENMFWYRQDPGLGLRLIYFSYDVKMKEKGDIPEGYSVSREKKERFSLILESASTNQTSMYLCASSLNSGAMEYFGPGTRLTVT.

The genes are TRBV28 and TRBJ2-7; D possibly corresponds to TRBD2 (5 bases). Trimming removed 7 bases from V and 6 bases from J, with 10 bases in between. The length of the CDR3 is 11 residues. CDR1 and CDR2 from the germline V gene are MDHEN and SYDVKM. The CDR3 bases are TGTGCCAGCATCCTCCGGGGCGAGCAGTACTTC. It translates to CASILRGEQYF. Variable domain in full (rest from reference TRBV28 and TRBJ2-7): DVKVTQSSRYLVKRTGEKVFLECVQDMDHENMFWYRQDPGLGLRLIYFSYDVKMKEKGDIPEGYSVSREKKERFSLILESASTNQTSMYLCASILRGEQYFGPGTRLTVT.

This clone showed up just a few times. The V and J genes are TRBV2 and TRBJ2-5; 8 nucleotides align to TRBD2. Germline V gene sequence: CDR1 SNHLY, CDR2 FYNNEI. Germline trimming cut 6 bases from V and 5 bases from J; bases unmatched to any gene: 5. The CDR3 has 13 residues. This CDR3 is CASRTGGRETQYF. The CDR3 DNA reads TGTGCCAGCAGAACGGGAGGGAGGGAGACCCAGTACTTC. Looking up the rest from reference TRBV2 and TRBJ2-5 gives the full variable domain: EPEVTQTPSHQVTQMGQEVILRCVPISNHLYFYWYRQILGQKVEFLVSFYNNEISEKSEIFDDQFSVERPDGSNFTLKIRSTKLEDSAMYFCASRTGGRETQYFGPGTRLLVL.

This rearrangement joins TRBV27 to TRBJ2-7; 7 bases are a match to TRBD2. The germline V gene encodes CDR1 MNHEY and CDR2 SMNVEV (reference sequence). The CDR3 sequence is 15 residues long. Germline trimming cut 2 bases from V and 3 bases from J; bases unmatched to any gene: 7. The CDR3 spells CASSLLGREGYEQYF. Here the CDR3 DNA reads TGTGCCAGCAGTTTACTCGGCAGGGAGGGCTACGAGCAGTACTTC.

In this sample, this clone turned up a few times. The chain joins TRBV5-4 to TRBJ2-5; 7 nucleotides line up with TRBD1. V gave up 0 bases and J gave up 3 bases; unmatched junction bases: 5. Germline V gene lookup returns CDR1 SGHNT and CDR2 YYREEE (reference sequence). There are 15 residues in the CDR3. The CDR3 protein is CASSLDPGQKETQYF. The CDR3, as DNA: TGTGCCAGCAGCTTGGATCCGGGACAGAAAGAGACCCAGTACTTC.

The rearrangement links TRBV28 to TRBJ1-1, with 9 bases matching TRBD1. Germline assignment: CDR1 MDHEN and CDR2 SYDVKM. The CDR3 totals 14 residues. Trimming cost V 10 bases and J 5 bases; bases outside gene matches: 11. The CDR3 DNA is TGTGCCACTATACGGGACAGGGTTTTAACTGAAGCTTTCTTT. This translates into CATIRDRVLTEAFF. Full variable domain (missing parts from reference TRBV28 and TRBJ1-1): DVKVTQSSRYLVKRTGEKVFLECVQDMDHENMFWYRQDPGLGLRLIYFSYDVKMKEKGDIPEGYSVSREKKERFSLILESASTNQTSMYLCATIRDRVLTEAFFGQGTRLTVV.

This clone was counted a few times. This chain links TRBV29-1 with TRBJ2-7; D is possibly TRBD1 (6 bases). This CDR3 contains 13 residues. V was pared by 5 bases and J by 0 bases, with 11 bases between. Germline V gives CDR1 SQVTM, CDR2 ANQGSEA. The CDR3 spells CSVRQATSYEQYF. For the CDR3, the DNA is TGCAGCGTTAGACAGGCAACCTCCTACGAGCAGTACTTC.

This clone appeared a few times. In nucleotides, the CDR3 is TGTGCCAGTAGAGGGACAGACTATAACACTGAAGCTTTCTTT. Translated, it gives CASRGTDYNTEAFF. The chain is built from TRBV19 and TRBJ1-1; 7 nucleotides agree with TRBD1. The CDR3 length is 14 residues. Per the germline V gene, CDR1 is LNHDA and CDR2 is SQIVND (reference sequence). Trimming cost V 6 bases and J 2 bases; bases outside gene matches: 6.

This clone came up a few times. This chain connects TRBV27 to TRBJ1-1; tentative D call: TRBD1 (5 bases). The germline V gene encodes CDR1 MNHEY and CDR2 SMNVEV (reference sequence). The V end lost 6 bases, the J end lost 5 bases, and 22 bases lay between the germline ends. The CDR3 covers 16 residues. The DNA for the CDR3 is TGTGCCAGCAGACTCATCAACTTTGGACGGACAACTGAAGCTTTCTTT. Amino acids: CASRLINFGRTTEAFF.

This clone was seen repeatedly, ten times or more. CDR3 in DNA: TGTGCCAGCAGCCCCGTCGGTTTCCGTGAGCAGTTCTTC. It codes for CASSPVGFREQFF. The chain carries TRBV27 and TRBJ2-1; D is unresolved. The CDR3 totals 13 residues. Per germline, CDR1 MNHEY and CDR2 SMNVEV (reference sequence). Trimming cost V 6 bases and J 9 bases, with 15 bases left between them.

The chain recombines TRBV6-5 with TRBJ2-7; 8 nucleotides align to TRBD1. The J segment lost 2 bases and the V segment lost 0 bases, leaving 3 bases of the junction unmatched. Germline lookup yields CDR1 MNHEY and CDR2 SVGAGI. This CDR3 has 15 amino acids. CDR3 DNA sequence: TGTGCCAGCAGTTACTCGACAGGGGCCGCCTACGAGCAGTACTTC. Translating it yields CASSYSTGAAYEQYF.

This clone was seen only a few times. V is TRBV28 and J is TRBJ2-7, with D perhaps matching TRBD1 (5 bases). CDR3 length equals 18 residues. Trimming shortened V by 2 bases and J by 1 base, and 21 bases separated the two germline ends. The germline CDR1 and CDR2 sequences are MDHEN and SYDVKM. The CDR3 region is CASSLPLSAGWISYEQYF. For the CDR3, the DNA is TGTGCCAGCAGTTTACCCCTCTCTGCAGGGTGGATTTCCTACGAGCAGTACTTC.

This clone has a handful of counts. This chain joins TRBV6-5 and TRBJ2-7; TRBD1 matches at 7 bases. This CDR3 has 14 residues. Unmatched junction bases numbered 8, after V lost 6 bases and J lost 3 bases. CDR1 and CDR2 from the germline V gene are MNHEY and SVGAGI. CDR3 DNA: TGTGCCAGCAGAGAGCCGGGACAGAGCTACGAGCAGTACTTC. Amino acid sequence: CASREPGQSYEQYF.

This clone was detected a few times. This chain links TRBV7-6 with TRBJ1-1; tentative D call: TRBD1 (5 bases). The CDR3 length is 16 residues. The germline V and J ends were trimmed by 1 base and 0 bases, with 12 bases remaining between them. In germline, CDR1 is SGHVS, CDR2 FNYEAQ. In DNA form, the CDR3 reads TGTGCCAGCAGCTTAGGCAGGCGACAGTTGAACACTGAAGCTTTCTTT. Its protein is CASSLGRRQLNTEAFF. The complete variable domain, with remaining parts taken from reference TRBV7-6 and TRBJ1-1, reads GAGVSQSPRYKVTKRGQDVALRCDPISGHVSLYWYRQALGQGPEFLTYFNYEAQQDKSGLPNDRFSAERPEGSISTLTIQRTEQRDSAMYRCASSLGRRQLNTEAFFGQGTRLTVV.

V gene TRBV4-2 combines with J gene TRBJ1-2; the D gene is possibly TRBD1 (5 bases). Germline V gene lookup returns CDR1 LGHNA and CDR2 YNFKEQ. The ends were cut back, 0 bases at V and 6 bases at J, with 20 bases in the middle. CDR3 length equals 17 residues. CDR3 sequence: CASSQEIGSGNSHGYTF. The CDR3, as DNA: TGTGCCAGCAGCCAAGAAATAGGATCAGGGAATAGTCATGGCTACACCTTC.

The V and J genes are TRBV6-5 and TRBJ1-2, with D possibly matching TRBD1 (6 bases). Trimming cost V 6 bases and J 8 bases, with 19 bases left between them. CDR1 is MNHEY, CDR2 SVGAGI, per germline. There are 14 residues in the CDR3. CDR3 region: CASSKETGSEGYTF. In DNA form, the CDR3 reads TGTGCCAGCAGCAAAGAAACAGGGTCGGAAGGCTACACCTTC.

The rearrangement links TRBV10-1 to TRBJ1-6; 8 nucleotides agree with TRBD1. Germline V gives CDR1 WNHNN, CDR2 SYGVQD (reference sequence). There are 13 residues in the CDR3. Trimming took 5 bases from V and 9 from J; bases not matched to a gene: 3. The DNA for the CDR3 is TGCGCCAGCAGTACCGGGACAGGTTCACCCCTCCACTTT. Its translation is CASSTGTGSPLHF.

V and J are TRBV9 and TRBJ2-3, with 9 nucleotides matching TRBD2. The ends lost 0 bases at V and 0 bases at J; junction bases unmatched: 8. The CDR3 runs 18 residues. Germline V gene lookup returns CDR1 SGDLS and CDR2 YYNGEE. In DNA form, the CDR3 reads TGTGCCAGCAGCGTAGGGGCTAGCGGGACACTTAGCACAGATACGCAGTATTTT. It specifies CASSVGASGTLSTDTQYF.

This clone turned up a few times. The V and J genes are TRBV27 and TRBJ1-1; 7 positions agree with TRBD1. J gave up 5 bases and V 4 bases, and 4 bases lay outside the gene matches. Per the germline V gene, CDR1 is MNHEY and CDR2 is SMNVEV (reference sequence). This CDR3 spans 13 amino acids. The CDR3 spells CASSSQGRTEAFF. The CDR3 DNA is TGTGCCAGCAGTTCACAGGGGAGGACTGAAGCTTTCTTT.

Notes on this clone: At one of its ends the junction is not consistent with the germline gene, which may arise from a read error. The chain uses TRBV7-7 and TRBJ2-3; the match to TRBD1 covers 9 bases. This CDR3 region has 15 residues. Germline V gene lookup returns CDR1 SSHAT and CDR2 FNYEAQ (reference sequence). CDR3 loop: CASSEGQGSTDTQYF. Written as DNA, the CDR3 is TGTGCTAGCAGCGAGGGACAGGGTTCCACAGATACGCAGTATTTT.

The chain uses TRBV4-3 and TRBJ2-1; 10 bases are a match to TRBD1. After removal of 0 bases from V and 6 bases from J, the junction contained 8 bases not matched to a gene. Germline CDR1 reads LGHNA; CDR2 reads YSLEER. There are 17 residues in the CDR3. In DNA, the CDR3 is TGCGCCAGCAGCCAAGAGGCGCGGGACAGGGGAGTCAATGAGCAGTTCTTC. It yields the protein CASSQEARDRGVNEQFF.

The CDR3, as DNA: TGTGCCAGCAGCGCAGGGGACAGGCACACCGGGGAGCTGTTTTTT. It is translated as CASSAGDRHTGELFF. The chain recombines TRBV9 with TRBJ2-2, with 8 bases fitting TRBD1. The CDR3 is 15 residues long. Germline CDR1 reads SGDLS; CDR2 reads YYNGEE. The V and J ends lost 3 bases and 3 bases, in that order; junction bases with no gene match: 4.

The V gene is TRBV28, the J gene TRBJ2-6, with D possibly being TRBD1 (5 bases). CDR1 and CDR2 from the germline V gene are MDHEN and SYDVKM. V lost 2 bases to trimming and J lost 0 bases, with 5 bases between them. CDR3 length: 15 residues. This CDR3 reads CASSLQGSGANVLTF. The CDR3, as DNA: TGTGCCAGCAGTTTACAGGGCTCTGGGGCCAACGTCCTGACTTTC. Using reference TRBV28 and TRBJ2-6 for the parts outside the CDR3, the full variable domain is DVKVTQSSRYLVKRTGEKVFLECVQDMDHENMFWYRQDPGLGLRLIYFSYDVKMKEKGDIPEGYSVSREKKERFSLILESASTNQTSMYLCASSLQGSGANVLTFGAGSRLTVL.

The rearrangement joins TRBV28 to TRBJ1-1; possible D gene TRBD1, 5 bases. CDR1 MDHEN and CDR2 SYDVKM come from the germline V gene. This CDR3 has 13 residues. V lost 5 bases, J lost 6 bases, and 13 bases lay in between. The CDR3 protein is CASSVTGLSEAFF. The CDR3 DNA sequence: TGTGCCAGCAGTGTAACAGGTCTCTCTGAAGCTTTCTTT.